These 11 T cell receptor beta chains share one sample of origin, sequenced in a study of T cell repertoires and HLA-DP antigens. Profiled with immunoSEQ multiplex PCR; TCRdb holds only in-frame clones, not every one. The sample includes almost 90,000 clones, 86% of them seen just once. These receptors' targets are unknown. Sequencing was performed on CD4+ T cells from PBMCs. Receptors were obtained from a man aged 45-60 years in good health and CMV-seronegative.

The rearrangement links TRBV21-1 to TRBJ1-5. TRBV21-1 has pseudogene status. The length of the CDR3 is 15 residues. In DNA form, the CDR3 reads TGTGCCAGCAGCAAAAGGTTTGACAGCGGGCGGCCCCAGCATTTT. Translation gives CASSKRFDSGRPQHF.

This CDR3 is CASSLFSGGEYTGELFF. CDR3 nucleotides: TGTGCCAGCAGTTTATTTAGCGGGGGGGAATACACCGGGGAGCTGTTTTTT. The genes are TRBV27 and TRBJ2-2; 11 positions agree with TRBD2. This CDR3 has 17 residues. Germline loops: CDR1 MNHEY, CDR2 SMNVEV (reference sequence). V was pared by 1 base and J by 3 bases, with 4 bases of the junction left unmatched.

In its sample, this clone was seen a few times. The rearrangement uses TRBV30 and TRBJ1-5; D perhaps matches TRBD1 (5 bases). The V end lost 2 bases, the J end lost 6 bases, and 11 bases lay between the germline ends. This CDR3 comprises 13 residues. CDR1 is GTSNPN and CDR2 is SVGIG in the germline V gene (reference sequence). CDR3: CAWSLAGRQPQHF. The DNA for the CDR3 is TGTGCCTGGAGTCTGGCAGGGCGTCAGCCCCAGCATTTT.

The chain joins TRBV19 to TRBJ1-2, with TRBD1 matching 7 bases. The CDR3 sequence is 15 residues long. Germline values: CDR1 LNHDA, CDR2 SQIVND (reference sequence). The V segment lost 5 bases and the J segment 0 bases; nucleotides outside the gene matches: 6. The CDR3: CASSPTGASNYGYTF. Here the CDR3 DNA reads TGTGCCAGTAGTCCAACAGGGGCCTCTAACTATGGCTACACCTTC.

The rearrangement joins TRBV30 to TRBJ1-5; 7 nucleotides line up with TRBD1. Germline-derived CDR1 and CDR2 are GTSNPN and SVGIG (reference sequence). The CDR3 length is 17 residues. With V trimmed by 0 bases and J by 2 bases, 10 bases remained unmatched. The CDR3 sequence: CAWSVHRGQGGNQPQHF. CDR3 bases: TGTGCCTGGAGTGTACATCGGGGGCAGGGGGGCAATCAGCCCCAGCATTTT.

The rearrangement uses TRBV7-2 and TRBJ2-1; 7 bases line up with TRBD2. This CDR3 region has 16 residues. Trimming cost V 2 bases and J 6 bases; bases outside gene matches: 10. Germline assignment: CDR1 SGHTA and CDR2 FQGNSA. This CDR3 is CASSLTPGGGGNEQFF. Written as DNA, the CDR3 is TGTGCCAGCAGCTTAACCCCCGGTGGGGGGGGCAATGAGCAGTTCTTC.

The J gene is TRBJ1-2, the V gene TRBV27; 8 bases align to TRBD1. Trimming at V came to 6 bases and at J to 7 bases, leaving 7 bases not matched to a gene. This CDR3 spans 13 amino acids. Germline V gives CDR1 MNHEY, CDR2 SMNVEV (reference sequence). The CDR3 loop reads CASRAGGSGGYTF. In DNA, the CDR3 is TGTGCCAGCAGGGCAGGGGGCTCCGGTGGCTACACCTTC.

The rearrangement joins TRBV5-1 to TRBJ2-3; possible D gene TRBD2, 5 bases. V lost 4 bases, J lost 4 bases, and 10 bases lay in between. Per the germline V gene, CDR1 is SGHRS and CDR2 is YFSETQ. The CDR3 consists of 13 residues. The CDR3 DNA reads as TGCGCCAGCAGCGCGGGTGGCGCAGATACGCAGTATTTT. It is translated as CASSAGGADTQYF.

The rearrangement joins TRBV2 to TRBJ2-1; D is ambiguous. From germline, CDR1 is SNHLY and CDR2 FYNNEI. The CDR3 sequence is 11 residues long. V was cut by 6 bases and J by 8 bases, with 8 bases left in between. The CDR3 sequence: CASRNRHEQFF. The CDR3 DNA follows: TGTGCCAGCAGAAACCGACATGAGCAGTTCTTC.

The V and J genes are TRBV5-4 and TRBJ2-3, with D unresolved. This CDR3 has 15 residues. V dropped 4 bases and J dropped 5 bases, with 17 bases sitting between them. Germline V CDR1 and CDR2: SGHNT, YYREEE (reference sequence). In DNA, the CDR3 is TGTGCCAGCAGCCCGACTGAGGACCCCGGAGATACGCAGTATTTT. Protein: CASSPTEDPGDTQYF.

J is TRBJ1-5 and V is TRBV27, with TRBD1 identical over 8 bases. After removal of 7 bases from V and 5 bases from J, the junction contained 10 bases not matched to a gene. The CDR3 totals 15 residues. The germline V gene encodes CDR1 MNHEY and CDR2 SMNVEV (reference sequence). The CDR3 spells CASKRTGSGHQPQHF. CDR3 bases: TGTGCCAGCAAACGGACAGGGTCTGGGCATCAGCCCCAGCATTTT.